These T cell receptor beta chains were read from a single sample in a study of blood T cell repertoires in COVID-19. TCRdb's table, derived via immunoSEQ multiplex PCR, lists solely in-frame clones and lacks some. Found here are 280,000 or so clones, about nine tenths of them singletons; the top ten hold under 3%. Material: PBMCs or T cells enriched from blood (not recorded which). The receptors originated from a woman aged 45 to 65 who had been exposed to COVID-19. Each CDR3 is given with its conserved first and last residue. Fields, in order: CDR3 protein, CDR3 DNA, V gene, clone size, D gene, J gene. D genes are given only for firm matches. Clone size, where shown, is once, few, many, or a class for clones that have expanded.

CSMNRGYTHMNTEAFF	TGTTCAATGAACAGGGGATATACCCACATGAACACTGAAGCTTTCTTT	TRBV19	NA	TRBD1	TRBJ1-1
CASSAQGSSGNTIYF	TGTGCCAGCAGCGCACAGGGGAGCTCTGGAAACACCATATATTTT	TRBV9	NA	TRBD1	TRBJ1-3
CASSYSTESYEQYF	TGTGCCAGCAGTTACTCGACAGAATCCTACGAGCAGTACTTC	TRBV6-5	NA	NA	TRBJ2-7
CASSPGQVSGNTIYF	TGTGCCAGCAGTCCCGGACAGGTCTCTGGAAACACCATATATTTT	TRBV28	NA	TRBD1	TRBJ1-3
CATSRDRDTNYGYTF	TGTGCCACCAGCAGAGATCGGGACACAAACTATGGCTACACCTTC	TRBV15	NA	NA	TRBJ1-2
CASIRGASGRGYTF	TGTGCCAGCATCCGGGGAGCTTCCGGTCGCGGCTACACCTTC	TRBV2	NA	NA	TRBJ1-2
CASSRVGGIQETQYF	TGTGCCAGCAGCCGGGTGGGTGGCATCCAAGAGACCCAGTACTTC	TRBV5-8	NA	NA	TRBJ2-5
CASSGDLEEKLFF	TGTGCCAGCAGCGGGGACTTGGAGGAAAAACTGTTTTTT	TRBV7-9	NA	NA	TRBJ1-4
CATTAGEGYTF	TGTGCCACCACCGCGGGGGAAGGCTACACCTTC	TRBV27	NA	NA	TRBJ1-2
CASSSGGVQETQYF	TGTGCCAGCAGTTCGGGGGGCGTTCAAGAGACCCAGTACTTC	TRBV6-5	NA	NA	TRBJ2-5
CASRQVVSEAFF	TGTGCCAGCAGACAGGTCGTATCTGAAGCTTTCTTT	TRBV28	NA	NA	TRBJ1-1
CASSRTDMNGSPLHF	TGTGCCAGCAGCCGGACAGATATGAACGGGTCACCCCTCCACTTT	TRBV6-4	once	NA	TRBJ1-6
CASDRGVGQPQHF	TGCGCCAGCGACAGGGGTGTCGGGCAGCCCCAGCATTTT	TRBV10-1	NA	TRBD1	TRBJ1-5
CASTQSGQSPSGYEQYF	TGTGCCAGCACCCAAAGTGGACAGAGTCCCTCGGGCTACGAGCAGTACTTC	TRBV21-1	once	NA	TRBJ2-7
CASSVGIGRGGSDTEAFF	TGTGCCAGCAGCGTAGGTATCGGTCGAGGAGGGAGCGACACTGAAGCTTTCTTT	TRBV9	NA	NA	TRBJ1-1
CASSPLSGNTIYF	TGTGCCAGCAGTCCTCTCTCTGGAAACACCATATATTTT	TRBV7-2	NA	NA	TRBJ1-3
CASSVGSGRETQYF	TGTGCCAGCAGCGTAGGGTCGGGTCGGGAGACCCAGTACTTC	TRBV9	NA	NA	TRBJ2-5
CASSKFVATSYEQYF	TGTGCCAGCAGCAAATTCGTAGCGACTTCGTACGAGCAGTACTTC	TRBV3-1/TRBV3-2	NA	NA	TRBJ2-7
CASSFREDTEAFF	TGTGCCAGTAGTTTCAGGGAGGACACTGAAGCTTTCTTT	TRBV19	NA	NA	TRBJ1-1
CATSDFSSGGSDTQYF	TGTGCCACCAGTGATTTCTCCAGCGGGGGATCAGATACGCAGTATTTT	TRBV24-1	NA	TRBD2	TRBJ2-3
CASSPRGATNEKLFF	TGTGCCAGCAGCCCCCGGGGGGCAACTAATGAAAAACTGTTTTTT	TRBV7-8	once	NA	TRBJ1-4
CSVLEGDNNQPQHF	TGCAGCGTACTGGAGGGAGACAACAATCAGCCCCAGCATTTT	TRBV29-1	once	NA	TRBJ1-5
CASKNDRGGNSPLHF	TGTGCCAGCAAAAACGACAGGGGAGGAAATTCACCCCTCCACTTT	TRBV6-5	NA	TRBD1	TRBJ1-6
CASSLGRLGYNSPLHF	TGTGCCAGCAGTTTGGGCAGGTTGGGCTATAATTCACCCCTCCACTTT	TRBV28	NA	NA	TRBJ1-6
CASSSQGVNQPQHF	TGTGCCAGCAGTTCCCAGGGCGTCAATCAGCCCCAGCATTTT	TRBV28	NA	NA	TRBJ1-5
CASSLGAGYNSPLHF	TGTGCCAGCAGCTTAGGGGCAGGCTATAATTCACCCCTCCACTTT	TRBV7-2	NA	NA	TRBJ1-6
CASSLTGQWNTEAFF	TGTGCCAGCAGTCTCACGGGACAGTGGAACACTGAAGCTTTCTTT	TRBV28	NA	TRBD1	TRBJ1-1
CASSFQRGDNEQFF	TGCGCCAGCAGCTTCCAGCGGGGTGACAATGAGCAGTTCTTC	TRBV5-1	NA	TRBD2	TRBJ2-1
CASQSGSLYEQYF	TGTGCCAGCCAATCCGGGTCCCTATACGAGCAGTACTTC	TRBV28	NA	NA	TRBJ2-7
CASTPFGGRTDTQYF	TGTGCCAGCACTCCCTTCGGGGGGCGCACAGATACGCAGTATTTT	TRBV27	NA	NA	TRBJ2-3
CAWSGGQLDTDTQYF	TGTGCCTGGAGTGGTGGGCAGTTAGACACAGATACGCAGTATTTT	TRBV30	NA	NA	TRBJ2-3
CASSPTSGDYEQYF	TGTGCCAGCAGCCCGACTAGCGGGGATTACGAGCAGTACTTC	TRBV5-4	once	TRBD2	TRBJ2-7
CASSAPGQGYNEQFF	TGTGCCAGCAGCGCTCCGGGACAGGGATACAATGAGCAGTTCTTC	TRBV9	NA	TRBD1	TRBJ2-1
CASSQEQGKIQYF	TGTGCCAGCAGCCAAGAACAGGGGAAAATTCAGTACTTC	TRBV3-1/TRBV3-2	NA	TRBD1	TRBJ2-4
CASSKGTGPGNTIYF	TGTGCCAGCAGCAAGGGGACAGGTCCAGGAAACACCATATATTTT	TRBV9	NA	TRBD1	TRBJ1-3
CASSSRPTGVETQYF	TGTGCCAGCAGCTCCCGACCGACAGGGGTTGAGACCCAGTACTTC	TRBV13	NA	TRBD1	TRBJ2-5
CASSEESGNYGYTF	TGTGCCAGCAGTGAAGAGTCAGGCAACTATGGCTACACCTTC	TRBV6-1	NA	NA	TRBJ1-2
CASSQFRRGNGNTIYF	TGTGCCAGCAGCCAATTCCGCAGGGGGAATGGAAACACCATATATTTT	TRBV16	once	TRBD1	TRBJ1-3
CASSPQGADVLTF	TGTGCCAGCAGCCCACAGGGGGCGGACGTCCTGACTTTC	TRBV11-1	NA	TRBD1	TRBJ2-6
CASSNVGAGGLSGANVLTF	TGCGCCAGCAGCAACGTGGGAGCGGGGGGTCTCTCTGGGGCCAACGTCCTGACTTTC	TRBV5-1	NA	TRBD2	TRBJ2-6
CASTPGAAARSYNEQFF	TGCGCCAGCACCCCGGGAGCGGCCGCACGCTCCTACAATGAGCAGTTCTTC	TRBV5-1	NA	NA	TRBJ2-1
CASSPTGVNSPLHF	TGCGCCAGCAGTCCCACAGGGGTAAATTCACCCCTCCACTTT	TRBV10-2	once	TRBD1	TRBJ1-6
CASSYSSGVDSPLHF	TGTGCCAGCAGTTACTCTTCAGGGGTCGATTCACCCCTCCACTTT	TRBV6-5	NA	NA	TRBJ1-6
CASRDDRDPEAFF	TGTGCCAGCAGAGACGACAGGGATCCTGAAGCTTTCTTT	TRBV28	NA	TRBD1	TRBJ1-1
CAIDSGSYEQYF	TGTGCCATCGATTCCGGCTCCTACGAGCAGTACTTC	TRBV10-3	NA	NA	TRBJ2-7
CASSLSVGLNSNQPQHF	TGTGCCAGCAGTTTAAGCGTAGGCCTTAATAGCAATCAGCCCCAGCATTTT	TRBV28	NA	NA	TRBJ1-5
CASSQVTAGTGLEVYF	TGCGCCAGCAGCCAGGTAACTGCCGGGACAGGACTTGAAGTGTACTTC	TRBV4-1	NA	TRBD1	TRBJ2-5
CASSLVSGVNTGELFF	TGTGCCAGCAGCTTAGTGTCCGGGGTCAACACCGGGGAGCTGTTTTTT	TRBV11-1	NA	NA	TRBJ2-2
CASTAKDRTYGYTF	TGTGCCAGTACCGCAAAGGACAGGACCTATGGCTACACCTTC	TRBV19	NA	TRBD1	TRBJ1-2
CASSQGYGEQYF	TGTGCCAGCAGTCAGGGGTATGGCGAGCAGTACTTC	TRBV28	NA	NA	TRBJ2-7
CASSINILRTAWKYTF	TGTGCCAGTAGTATCAACATCCTCCGGACAGCGTGGAAGTACACCTTC	TRBV19	NA	NA	TRBJ1-2
CASSHGAEAFF	TGTGCCAGCAGCCACGGTGCTGAAGCTTTCTTT	TRBV6-2/TRBV6-3	NA	NA	TRBJ1-1
CASSLSTELNTEAFF	TGCGCCAGCAGCTTGAGTACCGAGCTGAACACTGAAGCTTTCTTT	TRBV5-1	NA	NA	TRBJ1-1
CASSQAFEKLFF	TGTGCCAGCAGCCAGGCGTTTGAAAAACTGTTTTTT	TRBV11-2	NA	NA	TRBJ1-4